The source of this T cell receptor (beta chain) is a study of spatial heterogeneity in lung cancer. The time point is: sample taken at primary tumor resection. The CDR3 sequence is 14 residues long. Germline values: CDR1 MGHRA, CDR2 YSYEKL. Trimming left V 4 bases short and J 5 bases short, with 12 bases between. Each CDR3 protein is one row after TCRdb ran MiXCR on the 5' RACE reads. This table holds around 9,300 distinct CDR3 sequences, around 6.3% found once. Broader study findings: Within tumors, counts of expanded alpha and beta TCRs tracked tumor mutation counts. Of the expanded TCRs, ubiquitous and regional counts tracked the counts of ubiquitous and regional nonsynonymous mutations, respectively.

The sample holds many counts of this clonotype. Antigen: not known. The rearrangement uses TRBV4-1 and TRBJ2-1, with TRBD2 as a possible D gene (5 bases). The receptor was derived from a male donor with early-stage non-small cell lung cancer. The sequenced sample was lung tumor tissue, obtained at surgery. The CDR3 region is CASSPRVGHNEQFF. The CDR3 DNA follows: TGCGCCAGCAGCCCGCGGGTTGGCCACAATGAGCAGTTCTTC.